The 13 T cell receptor beta chains reported below all come from one sample, sequenced in a study of early T cells in non-severe SARS-CoV-2 infection (dated by TCRdb to the early 2020s). Libraries came from 5' RACE. The data were produced on a NextSeq 500. TCRdb trimmed the raw reads at Q25, called clones with MiXCR and kept productive beta chains. Rows are combined by CDR3 protein, so each entry shows the most common genes and DNA. The sample records roughly 30,000 distinct CDR3 sequences, approximately 6.4% of which are singletons. Clones ranked in the top ten supply approximately 35% of the sample. Sequences were derived from whole blood, sampled at baseline. Source of these receptors: an adult who was a healthcare worker with PCR-confirmed SARS-CoV-2 infection or an uninfected control (not recorded which).

The rearrangement links TRBV10-3 to TRBJ2-7; TRBD2 matches at 15 bases. This CDR3 spans 17 amino acids. Germline CDR1 and CDR2: ENHRY and SYGVKD. J was trimmed by 3 bases and V by 0 bases; bases with no gene match: 3. The CDR3 loop is CAISESGLAGGSYEQYF. The DNA for the CDR3 is TGTGCCATCAGTGAGTCAGGACTAGCGGGAGGGAGCTACGAGCAGTACTTC.

This clonotype was detected ten times or more. V and J are TRBV19 and TRBJ2-2; 9 bases fit TRBD2. The CDR3 runs to 14 residues. V shed 5 bases and J 6 bases; nucleotides not matched to a gene: 4. Germline values: CDR1 LNHDA, CDR2 SQIVND (reference sequence). The CDR3 loop is CASSGLAGSGELFF. Here the CDR3 DNA reads TGTGCCAGTAGTGGCCTAGCGGGATCCGGGGAGCTGTTTTTT.

This clonotype was seen at least ten times. This chain connects TRBV2 to TRBJ2-2; D gene unclear. The CDR3 covers 13 residues. CDR1 and CDR2 (germline): SNHLY, FYNNEI. Trimming removed 3 bases from V and 3 bases from J, with 5 bases in between. CDR3 sequence (DNA): TGTGCCAGCAGTGACGACTACACCGGGGAGCTGTTTTTT. It encodes CASSDDYTGELFF.

This clonotype was recorded many times. V gene TRBV2 combines with J gene TRBJ2-1; D may correspond to TRBD1 or TRBD2 (5 bases each). V was clipped by 4 bases and J by 2 bases, with 12 bases between them. Germline loops: CDR1 SNHLY, CDR2 FYNNEI. The CDR3 totals 15 residues. The CDR3 nucleotides read TGTGCCAGCAGTGGTGGGACGCGCGCCTACAATGAGCAGTTCTTC. Translating gives CASSGGTRAYNEQFF.

This clonotype was recorded at least ten times. V is TRBV5-6 and J is TRBJ2-7; D remains unclear. This CDR3 is 12 amino acids long. The germline V and J ends were trimmed by 4 bases and 4 bases, with 9 bases remaining between them. In germline, CDR1 is SGHDT, CDR2 YYEEEE. This CDR3 is CASSPPPYEQYF. The CDR3 nucleotides read TGTGCCAGCAGCCCCCCACCGTACGAGCAGTACTTC.

The V and J genes are TRBV11-2 and TRBJ1-1; no firm D call. There are 13 residues in the CDR3. The V gene's germline CDR1 is SGHAT and CDR2 FQNNGV. V was shortened by 7 bases and J by 0 bases, with 9 bases between the two germline ends. The CDR3 region is CASTQHLNTEAFF. In DNA, the CDR3 is TGTGCCAGCACCCAACACCTGAACACTGAAGCTTTCTTT.

In this sample, this clonotype turned up many times. CDR3 sequence reads: CSATGQGFDEQYF. CDR3 sequence (DNA): TGCAGTGCCACGGGACAGGGATTCGACGAGCAGTACTTC. The V gene is TRBV20-1, the J gene TRBJ2-7, with 9 nucleotides matching TRBD1. Trimming cost V 6 bases and J 5 bases; bases outside gene matches: 8. The CDR3 contains 13 residues. Germline CDR1 DFQATT, CDR2 SNEGSKA (reference sequence).

In its sample, this clonotype was seen many times. The chain links TRBV29-1 to TRBJ2-5; TRBD2 agrees at 13 bases. The CDR3 spans 14 residues. Germline trimming cut 7 bases from V and 3 bases from J; bases unmatched to any gene: 5. Looked up from germline, CDR1 is SQVTM and CDR2 is ANQGSEA. In nucleotides, the CDR3 is TGCAGCGCTTTCACTAGCGGGGGGGAAGAGACCCAGTACTTC. It translates to CSAFTSGGEETQYF.

The V and J genes are TRBV18 and TRBJ2-7, with D perhaps matching TRBD1 (5 bases). V gave up 3 bases and J gave up 7 bases, with 25 bases separating them. Germline V gives CDR1 KGHSH, CDR2 LQKENI. The CDR3 runs 17 residues. This CDR3 is CASSPPISGPANREQYF. Written as DNA, the CDR3 is TGTGCCAGCTCACCGCCTATATCAGGGCCAGCTAACCGAGAGCAGTACTTC. Full variable domain (remainder filled in from reference TRBV18 and TRBJ2-7): NAGVMQNPRHLVRRRGQEARLRCSPMKGHSHVYWYRQLPEEGLKFMVYLQKENIIDESGMPKERFSAEFPKEGPSILRIQQVVRGDSAAYFCASSPPISGPANREQYFGPGTRLTVT.

The rearrangement links TRBV20-1 to TRBJ1-4, with D hard to call. Germline CDR1 DFQATT, CDR2 SNEGSKA (reference sequence). V lost 6 bases to trimming and J lost 6 bases, with 14 bases between them. The CDR3 spans 13 residues. The CDR3, as DNA: TGCAGTGCACTTGGTGGCGGAGATGAAAAACTGTTTTTT. This translates into CSALGGGDEKLFF.

This clonotype was picked up many times. CDR3 region: CASSPPGGSNEQFF. CDR3 coding DNA: TGTGCCAGCTCACCACCGGGCGGGAGCAATGAGCAGTTCTTC. The chain carries TRBV18 and TRBJ2-1; 7 bases fit TRBD2. This CDR3 is 14 amino acids long. CDR1 is KGHSH, CDR2 LQKENI, per germline. V was pared by 0 bases and J by 6 bases, with 2 bases of the junction left unmatched. Full variable domain (missing parts from reference TRBV18 and TRBJ2-1): NAGVMQNPRHLVRRRGQEARLRCSPMKGHSHVYWYRQLPEEGLKFMVYLQKENIIDESGMPKERFSAEFPKEGPSILRIQQVVRGDSAAYFCASSPPGGSNEQFFGPGTRLTVL.

The chain recombines TRBV23-1 with TRBJ2-6; perhaps D is TRBD1 or TRBD2 (5 bases each). TRBV23-1 is labeled an ORF, and its function is uncertain. CDR3 length: 15 residues. The V and J ends lost 8 bases and 2 bases respectively, with 13 bases between them. CDR3: CASDSWGTGANVLTF. The CDR3 DNA reads as TGCGCCAGCGACTCGTGGGGGACTGGGGCCAACGTCCTGACTTTC.

The rearrangement joins TRBV5-1 to TRBJ2-2, with a weak D call TRBD1 (5 bases). Germline lookup yields CDR1 SGHRS and CDR2 YFSETQ. The CDR3 length is 16 residues. Trimming left V 0 bases short and J 6 bases short, with 15 bases between. The CDR3 sequence is CASSLATSEGAGELFF. DNA for the CDR3: TGCGCCAGCAGCTTGGCAACTTCGGAAGGGGCCGGGGAGCTGTTTTTT.